This T cell receptor (beta chain) is drawn from a study of blood T cell repertoires in COVID-19 (dated by TCRdb to the early 2020s). For the wider study: Samples from collaborators originated in the United States, Italy and Spain and spanned both the acute and convalescent phases of COVID-19. The prospective study material was composed of cDNA or gDNA derived from T cells, B-cell-depleted T cells, or PBMCs. Subjects who had been exposed to COVID-19, were actively infected with it, or had recovered from it provided the deeply sampled blood TCRbeta repertoires that made up the dataset. The repertoires were made available in a free public database intended to serve as a resource for research on the immune response to SARS-CoV-2. Samples came from the ongoing ImmuneRACE study (first 160 participants) plus 1,254 subjects from 6 global collaborators. Sample metadata almost always included a de-identified subject ID, COVID-19 status, age in years and sex. Where available, HLA class I and class II types were obtained from metadata supplied by the sample provider rather than from assay-based typing. Results and caveats for the whole study, not just this receptor: The quantity of clinical and demographic metadata differed by source and by participant and was supplied without curation.

Collaborating institutions collected whole blood in K2EDTA tubes following their own protocols. Collaborator samples were shipped for TCRbeta analysis as frozen whole blood, isolated PBMCs, or DNA extracted from either sample type. Concerning this clone: Its antigen is still unknown. No per-base quality is available; no much larger clone lies one base away.

The CDR3 runs 15 amino acids, cysteine and phenylalanine included. The kept DNA is CDR3 alone, 45 bases in frame from the first base. CDR1 and CDR2 (SGHTA, FQGNSA) derive from the germline V gene. V is reduced by 5 bases and J by 0 bases, leaving a spacing of 11 bases between them. TCRbeta CDR3 regions were amplified from genomic DNA by means of the immunoSEQ Assay, a bias-controlled multiplex PCR. As for the authors' bioinformatics: The number of nucleated cells in each sample was estimated by amplification of reference gene primers within the assay. Sequence reads were collapsed and filtered to measure the absolute abundance of every unique TCRbeta CDR3 rearrangement. For each sample, productive Simpson clonality was calculated as the square root of Simpson's diversity index across productive rearrangements. TCRdb took this table from immuneACCESS and kept in-frame rearrangements with V and J called. Such tables lack part of the clones; where checked against another copy, unresolved V genes explain under half of the gap, and the rest is unexplained. That table furnishes V, J and clone size, whereas the DNA furnished D and trimming. The sample yields some 150,000 clones; roughly 79% were counted once. The biggest ten clones account for 6.5% to 8.5% of the sample.

Sequencing used peripheral blood. The chain couples TRBV7-2 to TRBJ2-4; no D gene can be assigned with confidence. The TCR originated in a human donor with acute or convalescent COVID-19. The donor label of this sample is uncertain. The sequenced DNA: TGTGCCAGCAGCGCTCCAGGCTTAGCCAAAAACATTCAGTACTTC. Translation gives CASSAPGLAKNIQYF.